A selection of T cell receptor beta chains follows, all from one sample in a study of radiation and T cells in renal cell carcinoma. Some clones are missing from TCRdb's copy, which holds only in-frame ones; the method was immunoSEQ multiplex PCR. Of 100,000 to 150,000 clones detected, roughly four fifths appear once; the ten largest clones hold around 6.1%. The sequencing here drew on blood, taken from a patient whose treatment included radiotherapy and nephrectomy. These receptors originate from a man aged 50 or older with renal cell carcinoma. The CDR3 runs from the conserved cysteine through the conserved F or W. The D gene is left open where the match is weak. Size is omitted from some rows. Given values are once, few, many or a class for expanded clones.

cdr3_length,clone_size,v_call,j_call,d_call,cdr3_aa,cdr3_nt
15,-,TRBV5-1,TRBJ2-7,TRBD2,CASRSLAGAEYEQYF,TGCGCCAGCAGATCCCTAGCGGGAGCCGAATACGAGCAGTACTTC
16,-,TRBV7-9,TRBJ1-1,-,CASNGPRAVINTEAFF,TGTGCCAGCAACGGACCCAGGGCGGTTATTAACACTGAAGCTTTCTTT
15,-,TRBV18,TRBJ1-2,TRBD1,CASSPPGGSRYGYTF,TGTGCCAGCTCACCTCCAGGGGGTAGTCGATATGGCTACACCTTC
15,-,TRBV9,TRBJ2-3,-,CASSVAGNPTDTQYF,TGTGCCAGCAGCGTAGCAGGGAATCCTACAGATACGCAGTATTTT
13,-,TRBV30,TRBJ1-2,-,CAWSEGALYGYTF,TGTGCCTGGAGTGAAGGGGCCCTCTATGGCTACACCTTC
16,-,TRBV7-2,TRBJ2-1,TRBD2,CASSSWVAGGLYEQFF,TGTGCCAGCAGCTCCTGGGTAGCGGGAGGTCTTTATGAGCAGTTCTTC
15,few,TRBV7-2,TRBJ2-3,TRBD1,CASSLQGIPTDTQYF,TGTGCCAGCAGCCTACAGGGGATACCCACAGATACGCAGTATTTT
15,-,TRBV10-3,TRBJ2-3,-,CAISETPGATDTQYF,TGTGCCATCAGTGAGACCCCCGGGGCCACAGATACGCAGTATTTT
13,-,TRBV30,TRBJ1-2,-,CAWSVQGEGGYTF,TGTGCCTGGAGTGTCCAGGGAGAAGGCGGCTACACCTTC
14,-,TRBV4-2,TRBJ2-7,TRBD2,CASSRLQTGGEQYF,TGTGCCAGCAGCCGTTTACAAACGGGGGGCGAGCAGTACTTC
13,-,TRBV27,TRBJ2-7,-,CASSFRGMDEQYF,TGTGCCAGCAGTTTTAGGGGTATGGACGAGCAGTACTTC
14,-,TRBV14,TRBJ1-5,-,CASSQGQNNQPQHF,TGTGCCAGCAGCCAAGGACAGAACAATCAGCCCCAGCATTTT
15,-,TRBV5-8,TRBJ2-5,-,CASSSWATGQETQYF,TGTGCCAGCAGCTCTTGGGCTACAGGGCAAGAGACCCAGTACTTC
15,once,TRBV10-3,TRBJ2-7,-,CAIRKGGGDGYEQYF,TGTGCCATCAGAAAGGGAGGGGGCGACGGATACGAGCAGTACTTC
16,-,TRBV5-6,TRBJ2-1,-,CASSTYQGAINNEQFF,TGTGCCAGCAGCACCTACCAGGGAGCGATAAACAATGAGCAGTTCTTC
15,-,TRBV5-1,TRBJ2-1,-,CASSLEGTGHREQFF,TGCGCCAGCAGCTTGGAGGGGACTGGGCACAGAGAGCAGTTCTTC
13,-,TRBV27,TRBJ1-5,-,CASRGHMGQPQHF,TGTGCCAGCAGAGGACATATGGGACAGCCCCAGCATTTT
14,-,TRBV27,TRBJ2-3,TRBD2,CASSLGRELDTQYF,TGTGCCAGCAGTTTGGGGAGGGAATTAGATACGCAGTATTTT
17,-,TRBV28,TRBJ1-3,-,CASSLAGVRSSGNTIYF,TGTGCCAGCAGCCTTGCCGGCGTTCGAAGCTCTGGAAACACCATATATTTT
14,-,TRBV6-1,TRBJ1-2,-,CASSVQGGTYGYTF,TGTGCCAGCAGTGTACAGGGAGGTACCTATGGCTACACCTTC
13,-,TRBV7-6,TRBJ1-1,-,CASSTDLNTEAFF,TGTGCCAGCTCGACAGACCTGAACACTGAAGCTTTCTTT
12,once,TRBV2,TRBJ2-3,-,CASRDRTDTQYF,TGTGCCAGCAGGGACCGGACAGATACGCAGTATTTT
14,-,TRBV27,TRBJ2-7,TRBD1,CASSFRDRGYEQYF,TGTGCCAGCAGTTTTAGGGACAGGGGCTACGAGCAGTACTTC
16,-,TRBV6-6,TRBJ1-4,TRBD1,CASSTRDRGANEKLFF,TGTGCCAGCAGTACCCGGGACAGGGGGGCGAATGAAAAACTGTTTTTT
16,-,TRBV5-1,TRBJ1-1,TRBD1,CASSLLTGGMNTEAFF,TGCGCCAGCAGCCTATTGACAGGGGGTATGAACACTGAAGCTTTCTTT
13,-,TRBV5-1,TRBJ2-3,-,CASSIGPADTQYF,TGCGCCAGCAGCATAGGACCGGCAGATACGCAGTATTTT
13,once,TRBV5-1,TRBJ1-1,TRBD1,CASATGGAPEAFF,TGCGCCAGCGCTACAGGGGGCGCACCTGAAGCTTTCTTT
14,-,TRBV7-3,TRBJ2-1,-,CASSSGGRGNEQFF,TGTGCCAGCAGCAGCGGAGGTCGGGGTAATGAGCAGTTCTTC
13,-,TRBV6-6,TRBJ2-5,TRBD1,CASRGTAQETQYF,TGTGCCAGCAGAGGGACAGCCCAAGAGACCCAGTACTTC
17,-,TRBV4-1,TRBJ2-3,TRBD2,CASGSGRFQMGTDTQYF,TGCGCCAGCGGGAGCGGGAGATTTCAGATGGGCACAGATACGCAGTATTTT
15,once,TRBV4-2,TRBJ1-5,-,CASSQSEGSNQPQHF,TGTGCCAGCAGCCAGTCAGAGGGGAGCAATCAGCCCCAGCATTTT
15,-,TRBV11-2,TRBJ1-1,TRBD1,CASSFMGQGNTEAFF,TGTGCCAGCAGCTTTATGGGACAGGGGAACACTGAAGCTTTCTTT
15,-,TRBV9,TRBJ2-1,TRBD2,CASSVGGTRNNEQFF,TGTGCCAGCAGCGTAGGAGGGACTAGAAACAATGAGCAGTTCTTC
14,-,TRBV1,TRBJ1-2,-,CTSTVTDSVGGYTF,TGCACCAGCACTGTGACCGATTCCGTAGGTGGCTACACCTTC
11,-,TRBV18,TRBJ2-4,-,CASADLGIQYF,TGTGCCAGCGCCGACCTTGGGATTCAGTACTTC
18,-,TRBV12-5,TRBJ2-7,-,CASGLALGVGLGPYEQYF,TGTGCTAGTGGTTTGGCCCTAGGGGTAGGGTTGGGTCCCTACGAGCAGTACTTC
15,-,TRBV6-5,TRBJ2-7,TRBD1,CASSYPGTGGYEQYF,TGTGCCAGCAGTTACCCCGGGACAGGGGGCTACGAGCAGTACTTC
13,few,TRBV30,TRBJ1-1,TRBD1,CAWETGVVTEAFF,TGTGCCTGGGAGACAGGGGTGGTCACTGAAGCTTTCTTT
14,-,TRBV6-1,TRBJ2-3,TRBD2,CASSSAGGSDTQYF,TGTGCCAGCTCTTCCGCGGGGGGGTCAGATACGCAGTATTTT
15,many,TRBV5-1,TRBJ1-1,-,CASSLGLSANTEAFF,TGCGCCAGCAGCTTGGGATTGAGCGCGAACACTGAAGCTTTCTTT